These 17 T cell receptor beta chains share one sample of origin, sequenced in a study of cytomegalovirus exposure and HLA in healthy donors. This PCR relied on a set of 60 Vbeta primers and 13 Jbeta primers. Method: immunoSEQ multiplex PCR; TCRdb's copy keeps in-frame clones and lacks some. The listing records around 77,000 clones. The sequencing sample was made of PBMCs. The receptors shown here come from a man aged 45 to 65 in good health and CMV-seropositive.

CDR3 sequence: CASSEERDQPQHF. The CDR3 DNA reads TGTGCCAGCAGTGAAGAGCGGGATCAGCCCCAGCATTTT. The V and J genes are TRBV6-1 and TRBJ1-5, with D unclear. Germline V CDR1 and CDR2: MNHNS, SASEGT. Trimming took off 1 base at V and 5 bases at J, with 6 bases between the two ends. The CDR3 has 13 amino acids.

The chain uses TRBV5-1 and TRBJ2-1; TRBD2 is a possible D gene (6 bases). Germline V lookup: CDR1 SGHRS, CDR2 YFSETQ. The CDR3 is 14 residues long. V lost 1 base and J 7 bases, leaving 12 bases between the germline ends. DNA for the CDR3: TGCGCCAGCAGCTTGCTGAGCGGAGGGAATGAGCAGTTCTTC. This sequence encodes CASSLLSGGNEQFF.

This chain links TRBV7-9 with TRBJ1-5; D unclear. Germline CDR1 reads SEHNR; CDR2 reads FQNEAQ (reference sequence). This CDR3 has 14 residues. Trimming stripped 1 base from V and 6 bases from J, with 10 bases between. CDR3 sequence (DNA): TGTGCCAGCAGCTTAGGAGGGTTCGGTCAGCCCCAGCATTTT. Protein product: CASSLGGFGQPQHF.

The chain recombines TRBV10-3 with TRBJ1-5, with 7 bases matching TRBD1. The CDR3 runs 14 residues. Germline values: CDR1 ENHRY, CDR2 SYGVKD. V lost 8 bases and J lost 0; bases outside the gene matches: 4. CDR3 DNA: TGTGCCATCGGGACAGACAATAGCAATCAGCCCCAGCATTTT. It specifies CAIGTDNSNQPQHF.

This chain connects TRBV2 to TRBJ2-7; tentative D call: TRBD1 (5 bases). Germline V gene data show CDR1 as SNHLY and CDR2 as FYNNEI. V was shortened by 4 bases and J by 5 bases, with 18 bases between the two germline ends. There are 15 residues in the CDR3. CDR3 sequence (DNA): TGTGCCAGCAGTGCCGACAGAATCCCAACCCACGAGCAGTACTTC. Translation: CASSADRIPTHEQYF.

The V and J genes are TRBV4-1 and TRBJ2-5, with 8 bases lining up with TRBD1. Germline V gives CDR1 MGHRA, CDR2 YSYEKL. The CDR3 runs to 16 residues. Trimming removed 3 bases from V and 5 bases from J; junction bases left unmatched: 11. The CDR3 sequence is CASSHWGPRQGETQYF. The CDR3 DNA sequence: TGCGCCAGCAGCCACTGGGGCCCCCGACAGGGGGAGACCCAGTACTTC.

This chain uses TRBV27 with TRBJ2-3, with D perhaps matching TRBD2 (6 bases). CDR3 length: 14 amino acids. Per the germline V gene, CDR1 is MNHEY and CDR2 is SMNVEV (reference sequence). V was pared by 6 bases and J by 0 bases, with 10 bases between. CDR3: CASSGGYSTDTQYF. For the CDR3, the DNA is TGTGCCAGCAGCGGAGGGTATAGCACAGATACGCAGTATTTT.

J is TRBJ1-1 and V is TRBV5-1, with 7 bases matching TRBD1. This CDR3 has 16 residues. V lost 0 bases and J lost 0; bases outside the gene matches: 5. The germline gives CDR1 SGHRS, CDR2 YFSETQ. The CDR3 DNA follows: TGCGCCAGCAGCTTGGGACAGGGACAAATGAACACTGAAGCTTTCTTT. The encoded protein is CASSLGQGQMNTEAFF.

The chain recombines TRBV10-3 with TRBJ2-5; perhaps TRBD1 as D (5 bases). The ends were cut back, 10 bases at V and 3 bases at J, with 18 bases in the middle. The CDR3 sequence is 14 residues long. Germline V gene lookup returns CDR1 ENHRY and CDR2 SYGVKD. CDR3 sequence (DNA): TGTGCCACCTTGGACACACGGAGTGAAGAGACCCAGTACTTC. As protein: CATLDTRSEETQYF.

The rearrangement joins TRBV19 to TRBJ1-1; no reliable D call. This CDR3 is 13 amino acids long. Germline assignment: CDR1 LNHDA and CDR2 SQIVND (reference sequence). Between the trimmed V and J ends, which lost 0 bases and 1 base, there was a span of 3 bases. The CDR3 reads CASSIDRNTEAFF. The CDR3 DNA reads TGTGCCAGTAGTATAGACCGGAACACTGAAGCTTTCTTT. Supplemented by reference TRBV19 and TRBJ1-1, the full variable domain reads DGGITQSPKYLFRKEGQNVTLSCEQNLNHDAMYWYRQDPGQGLRLIYYSQIVNDFQKGDIAEGYSVSREKKESFPLTVTSAQKNPTAFYLCASSIDRNTEAFFGQGTRLTVV.

The genes are TRBV10-2 and TRBJ1-1; D gene ambiguous. The CDR3 consists of 12 residues. Germline CDR1 reads WSHSY; CDR2 reads SAAADI. V lost 6 bases and J lost 1, with 6 bases in between. In DNA, the CDR3 is TGCGCCAGCAGCCCGGGGAACACTGAAGCTTTCTTT. Translating it yields CASSPGNTEAFF.

The CDR3 sequence is CASSQDQMNSPLHF. The CDR3, as DNA: TGCGCCAGCAGCCAAGACCAGATGAATTCACCCCTCCACTTT. The chain combines TRBV4-1 with TRBJ1-6, with no clear D. Germline values: CDR1 MGHRA, CDR2 YSYEKL. This CDR3 contains 14 residues. Trimming cost V 0 bases and J 7 bases, with 7 bases left between them.

The chain is built from TRBV4-1 and TRBJ1-6, with D possibly TRBD1 on 5 matching bases. CDR1 and CDR2 from the germline V gene are MGHRA and YSYEKL. The CDR3 is 16 amino acids. V was clipped by 1 base and J by 4 bases, with 11 bases between them. The CDR3 protein is CASSQVSAGYNSPLHF. The CDR3 DNA follows: TGCGCCAGCAGCCAAGTGTCGGCAGGGTATAATTCACCCCTCCACTTT.

The chain employs TRBV14 and TRBJ1-3; possibly TRBD1 for D (6 bases). Germline V gene data show CDR1 as SGHDN and CDR2 as FVKESK. This CDR3 has 13 residues. Trimming left V 4 bases short and J 6 bases short, with 10 bases between. CDR3 sequence (DNA): TGTGCCAGCAGCCGGGGACAACAAAACACCATATATTTT. Translating it yields CASSRGQQNTIYF.

This chain connects TRBV11-2 to TRBJ1-1, with D possibly TRBD1 on 6 matching bases. Trimming shortened V by 0 bases and J by 1 base, and 21 bases separated the two germline ends. Germline V gene lookup returns CDR1 SGHAT and CDR2 FQNNGV. The CDR3 spans 19 residues. The CDR3 protein is CASSLDSNGWGQTNTEAFF. The CDR3 DNA reads as TGTGCCAGCAGCTTAGATAGTAACGGTTGGGGGCAGACGAACACTGAAGCTTTCTTT.

This rearrangement joins TRBV7-2 to TRBJ1-5; the match to TRBD1 covers 8 bases. The germline V gene encodes CDR1 SGHTA and CDR2 FQGNSA. CDR3 size: 14 residues. V dropped 3 bases and J dropped 2; count of bases not matched to a gene: 0. The DNA for the CDR3 is TGTGCCAGCAGCTTGACAGGGGGCAATCAGCCCCAGCATTTT. This sequence encodes CASSLTGGNQPQHF.

V usage is TRBV6-1 and J usage is TRBJ2-7, with D tentatively TRBD2 (7 bases). The CDR3 has 14 amino acids. Germline V CDR1 and CDR2: MNHNS, SASEGT. V was cut by 8 bases and J by 3 bases, with 17 bases left in between. The CDR3 sequence is CASFLGGDLYEQYF. CDR3 nucleotides: TGTGCCAGCTTCTTAGGGGGGGACCTCTACGAGCAGTACTTC.